The 27 T cell receptor beta chains below were found in one sample sequenced in a study of shared clonotypes between healthy human individuals. The table came from immunoSEQ multiplex PCR; TCRdb's copy has only in-frame clones and leaves some out. The sample lists 2 million or so clones, 85% to 95% occurring once. The material sequenced was naive CD4+ T cells sorted from blood. Subset indicated: CD45RA+ positively selected. All receptors come from a man between 18 and 35 years old in good health.

V usage is TRBV6-5 and J usage is TRBJ2-4; 8 nucleotides agree with TRBD1. The germline gives CDR1 MNHEY, CDR2 SVGAGI. The CDR3 has 14 amino acids. V gave up 10 bases and J gave up 4 bases; unmatched junction bases: 9. The CDR3 DNA reads TGTGCCACCCAGGGGGCCGTTCAAAAAAACATTCAGTACTTC. Amino acid sequence: CATQGAVQKNIQYF.

As concerns this clone: A clone one base away is much larger, so this may be a read error. The same CDR3 can be traced to other DNA sequences in this sample. The CDR3 loop reads CASSPGTGTSYEQYF. The CDR3 DNA is TGTGCCAGCAGCCCCGGGACAGGGACTTCCTACGAGCAGTACTTC. The chain recombines TRBV11-3 with TRBJ2-7; 9 bases line up with TRBD1. Germline CDR1 SGHNT, CDR2 YENEEA. The V and J ends lost 5 bases and 1 base, in that order; junction bases with no gene match: 6. The CDR3 spans 15 residues.

This chain uses TRBV14 with TRBJ2-7; D call uncertain. This CDR3 contains 15 residues. Trimming took 3 bases from V and 0 from J, leaving 12 bases between them. In germline, CDR1 is SGHDN, CDR2 FVKESK. The DNA of the CDR3 is TGTGCCAGCAGCCAGGCGAGATTGGGCTCCTACGAGCAGTACTTC. Translation gives CASSQARLGSYEQYF.

A note on this clone: This sample includes further DNA sequences coding for the same CDR3. J is TRBJ2-1 and V is TRBV5-1, with 9 bases fitting TRBD2. This CDR3 spans 15 amino acids. Germline V lookup: CDR1 SGHRS, CDR2 YFSETQ. The J segment lost 0 bases and the V segment lost 4 bases, leaving 2 bases of the junction unmatched. The CDR3 bases are TGCGCCAGCAGCAGTAGCGGGAGCTCCTACAATGAGCAGTTCTTC. Amino acid sequence: CASSSSGSSYNEQFF.

The chain links TRBV2 to TRBJ2-7; unclear D gene. CDR1 SNHLY and CDR2 FYNNEI come from the germline V gene. This CDR3 is built from 12 residues. The germline V and J ends were trimmed by 6 bases and 0 bases, with 6 bases remaining between them. The CDR3 DNA reads as TGTGCCAGCAGAGGGTACTCCTACGAGCAGTACTTC. It encodes CASRGYSYEQYF.

The count of this clone is one. The DNA for the CDR3 is TGCAGCGTTGCGCGTAGCGGGACAACAGATACGCAGTATTTT. This translates into CSVARSGTTDTQYF. This chain connects TRBV29-1 to TRBJ2-3, with 8 bases that match TRBD2. Germline V gene data show CDR1 as SQVTM and CDR2 as ANQGSEA. This CDR3 contains 14 residues. Germline trimming cut 4 bases from V and 3 bases from J; bases unmatched to any gene: 6.

The chain couples TRBV6-5 to TRBJ2-7, with 9 bases that match TRBD1. The J segment lost 4 bases and the V segment lost 5 bases, leaving 9 bases of the junction unmatched. The germline V gene encodes CDR1 MNHEY and CDR2 SVGAGI. CDR3 length: 15 amino acids. CDR3 amino acids: CASSTSGTGSYEQYF. CDR3 DNA sequence: TGTGCCAGCAGTACTTCCGGGACAGGGTCGTACGAGCAGTACTTC.

This chain links TRBV13 with TRBJ2-5, with D possibly being TRBD1 (5 bases). CDR1 and CDR2 from the germline V gene are PRHDT and FYEKMQ (reference sequence). The CDR3 extends over 15 amino acids. V dropped 4 bases and J dropped 4 bases, with 16 bases sitting between them. The CDR3 coding sequence is TGTGCCAGCAGCTCCAGTGGCAGGGTGGGAGAGACCCAGTACTTC. Its protein is CASSSSGRVGETQYF.

The J gene is TRBJ2-3, the V gene TRBV6-4; the match to TRBD2 covers 13 bases. Germline CDR1 is MRHNA and CDR2 is SNTAGT. The CDR3 spans 16 residues. Germline trimming cut 3 bases from V and 3 bases from J; bases unmatched to any gene: 3. The CDR3 nucleotides are TGTGCCAGCAGTGAACTAGCGGGGGGGCTTACAGATACGCAGTATTTT. This translates into CASSELAGGLTDTQYF.

In its sample, this clone was seen once. V gene TRBV28 combines with J gene TRBJ1-2, with 12 bases that match TRBD1. The junction had 6 bases not matched to a gene; V was cut back by 5 bases and J by 8 bases. Per germline, CDR1 MDHEN and CDR2 SYDVKM. The CDR3 sequence is 14 residues long. The CDR3 loop is CASSGDRGRRGYTF. The CDR3 coding sequence is TGTGCCAGCAGTGGGGACAGGGGGCGTCGAGGCTACACCTTC.

CDR3 nucleotides: TGTGCCAGCAGCGACGGAAGCGGACGGGGAAATCAGCCCCAGCATTTT. Translation: CASSDGSGRGNQPQHF. V and J are TRBV7-2 and TRBJ1-5; D unresolved. The CDR3 covers 16 residues. Germline-derived CDR1 and CDR2 are SGHTA and FQGNSA. Deletions cut 5 bases from V and 4 bases from J, with 18 bases between.

V is TRBV14 and J is TRBJ2-3; D gene ambiguous. Per the germline V gene, CDR1 is SGHDN and CDR2 is FVKESK. CDR3 size: 14 residues. Trimming left V 4 bases short and J 4 bases short, with 12 bases between. The CDR3, as DNA: TGTGCCAGCAGCCCCAAGTCTTGGTCAGATACGCAGTATTTT. Translating it yields CASSPKSWSDTQYF.

This chain connects TRBV18 to TRBJ1-6, with D perhaps TRBD1 (6 bases). CDR3 length: 14 residues. Germline V CDR1 and CDR2: KGHSH, LQKENI. V was cut by 6 bases and J by 7 bases, with 13 bases left in between. DNA for the CDR3: TGTGCCAGCTCCCCGGAGGGGGGAAATTCACCCCTCCACTTT. It specifies CASSPEGGNSPLHF.

This clone was picked up many times. This chain connects TRBV10-1 to TRBJ2-1; TRBD1 matches 11 bases. CDR3 length equals 15 residues. After removal of 2 bases from V and 8 bases from J, the junction contained 5 bases not matched to a gene. Germline V lookup: CDR1 WNHNN, CDR2 SYGVQD (reference sequence). The CDR3 is CASSEGTGGKYEQFF. CDR3 in DNA: TGCGCCAGCAGTGAGGGGACAGGGGGAAAGTATGAGCAGTTCTTC.

The V and J genes are TRBV7-3 and TRBJ2-1, with D hard to call. CDR3 length: 13 amino acids. The germline V gene has CDR1 SGHTA and CDR2 FQGTGA. The V and J ends lost 5 bases and 5 bases respectively, with 10 bases between them. For the CDR3, the DNA is TGTGCCAGCAGCCCAGGACCCAACAATGAGCAGTTCTTC. It specifies CASSPGPNNEQFF. The whole variable domain, remainder taken from reference TRBV7-3 and TRBJ2-1, is GAGVSQTPSNKVTEKGKYVELRCDPISGHTALYWYRQSLGQGPEFLIYFQGTGAADDSGLPNDRFFAVRPEGSVSTLKIQRTERGDSAVYLCASSPGPNNEQFFGPGTRLTVL.

The rearrangement links TRBV7-6 to TRBJ2-5, with 8 bases identical to TRBD2. From germline, CDR1 is SGHVS and CDR2 FNYEAQ. Trimming at V came to 5 bases and at J to 1 base, leaving 12 bases not matched to a gene. The CDR3 extends over 17 amino acids. The CDR3 DNA follows: TGTGCCAGCAGCAGGCGGGGGGAGGCGGAATCCCAAGAGACCCAGTACTTC. Its protein is CASSRRGEAESQETQYF.

The chain recombines TRBV5-4 with TRBJ2-3; D ambiguous. CDR3 length: 15 amino acids. V was trimmed by 1 base and J by 3 bases, leaving 12 bases between them. CDR1 and CDR2 (germline): SGHNT, YYREEE (reference sequence). Here the CDR3 reads CASSLLISGTDTQYF. The CDR3 coding sequence is TGTGCCAGCAGCTTGCTAATATCTGGAACAGATACGCAGTATTTT.

This rearrangement joins TRBV19 to TRBJ2-5, with 9 bases fitting TRBD2. CDR3 size: 16 residues. V shed 7 bases and J 1 base; nucleotides not matched to a gene: 10. Germline-derived CDR1 and CDR2 are LNHDA and SQIVND (reference sequence). DNA for the CDR3: TGTGCCAGTACCCCGGCAGTAGCGGGGGTCCAAGAGACCCAGTACTTC. Protein sequence: CASTPAVAGVQETQYF.

This clone appeared once. The chain couples TRBV12-5 to TRBJ2-1; 7 bases are shared with TRBD2. The CDR3 covers 14 residues. With 1 base clipped from V and 9 bases from J, the junction kept 6 bases outside the gene matches. Germline V gives CDR1 LGHNT, CDR2 FRNRAP. The CDR3 is CASGLAMTSPEQFF. The CDR3 DNA reads TGTGCTAGTGGTTTGGCGATGACTAGCCCTGAGCAGTTCTTC.

The V call is TRBV6-6, the J call TRBJ2-3; 8 bases fit TRBD2. There are 14 residues in the CDR3. Germline V gene lookup returns CDR1 MNHNY and CDR2 SVGAGI (reference sequence). The V gene end was trimmed by 3 bases and the J gene end by 6 bases; junction bases not matched to a gene: 5. DNA of the CDR3: TGTGCCAGCAGTTATACCACTAGCGGCGATACGCAGTATTTT. It specifies CASSYTTSGDTQYF.

The chain has TRBV9 and TRBJ2-5; D is ambiguous. V lost 2 bases and J lost 1, with 12 bases in between. CDR3 length equals 15 residues. CDR1 is SGDLS, CDR2 YYNGEE, per germline. Here the CDR3 DNA reads TGTGCCAGCAGCGTGAACCCCGGGCCCCAAGAGACCCAGTACTTC. This translates into CASSVNPGPQETQYF.

V usage is TRBV7-2 and J usage is TRBJ2-3, with no clear D. The CDR3 has 15 amino acids. Trimming took off 5 bases at V and 7 bases at J, with 19 bases between the two ends. Looked up from germline, CDR1 is SGHTA and CDR2 is FQGNSA. The CDR3 sequence: CASSPPQSVGNTQYF. In nucleotides, the CDR3 is TGTGCCAGCAGCCCACCACAGTCCGTGGGAAATACGCAGTATTTT.

The chain couples TRBV6-5 to TRBJ1-2; possible D gene TRBD1, 6 bases. CDR1 and CDR2 from the germline V gene are MNHEY and SVGAGI. The CDR3 runs 13 residues. The V end lost 5 bases, the J end lost 5 bases, and 12 bases lay between the germline ends. CDR3 nucleotide sequence: TGTGCCAGCAGTCGGGACACGGAATATGGCTACACCTTC. Encoded protein: CASSRDTEYGYTF.

In regard to this clone: Other nucleotide sequences from this sample produce the same CDR3. The chain couples TRBV29-1 to TRBJ2-5, with D maybe TRBD1 (6 bases). V lost 6 bases, J lost 1 base, and 9 bases lay in between. The length of the CDR3 is 12 residues. Germline V gene data show CDR1 as SQVTM and CDR2 as ANQGSEA. The CDR3 DNA follows: TGCAGCGTCGGACAGAGCCAAGAGACCCAGTACTTC. This encodes CSVGQSQETQYF.

This chain connects TRBV27 to TRBJ1-2; perhaps TRBD1 as D (6 bases). Germline CDR1 MNHEY, CDR2 SMNVEV (reference sequence). This CDR3 region has 14 residues. The V end was cut by 3 bases, the J end by 5 bases, with 13 bases between. The CDR3 region has the DNA TGTGCCAGCAGTTTCATAGGGGGTGGATATGGCTACACCTTC. Its protein product is CASSFIGGGYGYTF.

As for this clone: Other DNA sequences of this sample code for an identical CDR3. The rearrangement uses TRBV30 and TRBJ2-1; D is ambiguous. This CDR3 is 11 amino acids long. The V gene lost 2 bases and the J gene lost 8 bases, with 7 bases spanning the gap. Germline CDR1 is GTSNPN and CDR2 is SVGIG (reference sequence). CDR3 residues: CAWSLRDEQFF. The CDR3 region has the DNA TGTGCCTGGAGTCTCCGGGATGAGCAGTTCTTC. Together with reference TRBV30 and TRBJ2-1, the CDR3 gives the full variable domain: SQTIHQWPATLVQPVGSPLSLECTVEGTSNPNLYWYRQAAGRGLQLLFYSVGIGQISSEVPQNLSASRPQDRQFILSSKKLLLSDSGFYLCAWSLRDEQFFGPGTRLTVL.

The rearrangement uses TRBV28 and TRBJ1-5; 8 bases agree with TRBD1. V shed 4 bases and J 4 bases; nucleotides not matched to a gene: 0. This CDR3 comprises 13 residues. Looked up from germline, CDR1 is MDHEN and CDR2 is SYDVKM. The CDR3 nucleotides read TGTGCCAGCAGTTGGGACAGGAATCAGCCCCAGCATTTT. As protein: CASSWDRNQPQHF.